The 3 T cell receptor beta chains reported below all come from one sample, sequenced in a study of siplizumab effects on memory and regulatory T cells (dated by TCRdb to between 2017 and 2020). Library preparation employed the immunoSEQ multiplex PCR assay. TCRdb's version of the immuneACCESS table is confined to in-frame rearrangements and falls short of the full clone set. An unresolved V gene accounts for under half of the shortfall where checked; the remainder is of unknown origin. The sample table shows 50,000 or so clones, and over 90% are seen once. Less than 40% of the sample is taken by the ten largest. The sequencing input was CD8+ T cells sorted from blood. Receptor source: a human donor in good health.

The chain links TRBV6-4 to TRBJ2-1; possible D gene TRBD2, 6 bases. V lost 3 bases and J lost 2, with 11 bases in between. Germline V gene sequence: CDR1 MRHNA, CDR2 SNTAGT. CDR3 length equals 15 residues. CDR3 in DNA: TGTGCCAGCAGTGAGGGTAGCGGTCCCTACAATGAGCAGTTCTTC. Translating it yields CASSEGSGPYNEQFF.

The gene calls are TRBV5-6 and TRBJ2-7; maybe TRBD1 (6 bases). CDR1 is SGHDT, CDR2 YYEEEE, per germline. The CDR3 loop spans 16 amino acids. The V gene lost 2 bases and the J gene lost 3 bases, with 18 bases spanning the gap. The DNA for the CDR3 is TGTGCCAGCAGCTTACAGGGTAGTCGAATCGACTACGAGCAGTACTTC. Protein: CASSLQGSRIDYEQYF.

V gene TRBV4-1 combines with J gene TRBJ2-7; a possible D gene is TRBD2 (5 bases). The CDR3 consists of 14 residues. V lost 0 bases to trimming and J lost 6 bases, with 12 bases between them. Per the germline V gene, CDR1 is MGHRA and CDR2 is YSYEKL. The CDR3 reads CASSQEFASGEQYF. CDR3 bases: TGCGCCAGCAGCCAAGAATTTGCGAGCGGCGAGCAGTACTTC.